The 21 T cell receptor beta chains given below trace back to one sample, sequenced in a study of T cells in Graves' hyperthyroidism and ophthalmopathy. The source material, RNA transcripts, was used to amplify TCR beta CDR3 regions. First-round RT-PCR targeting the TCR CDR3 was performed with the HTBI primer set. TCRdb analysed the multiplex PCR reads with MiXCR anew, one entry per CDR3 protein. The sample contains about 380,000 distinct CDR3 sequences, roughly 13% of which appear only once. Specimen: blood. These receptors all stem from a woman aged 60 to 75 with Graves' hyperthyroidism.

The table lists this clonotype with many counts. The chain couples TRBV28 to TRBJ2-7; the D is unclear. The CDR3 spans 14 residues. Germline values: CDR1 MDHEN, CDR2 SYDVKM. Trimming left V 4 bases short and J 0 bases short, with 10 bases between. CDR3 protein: CASSSHTRSYEQYF. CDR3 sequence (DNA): TGTGCCAGCAGTTCCCACACGCGCTCCTACGAGCAGTACTTC.

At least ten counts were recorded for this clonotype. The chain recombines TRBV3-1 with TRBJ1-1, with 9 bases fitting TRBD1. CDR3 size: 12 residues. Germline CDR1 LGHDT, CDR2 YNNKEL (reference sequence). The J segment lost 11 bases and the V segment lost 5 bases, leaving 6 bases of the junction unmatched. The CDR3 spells CASSTQGASAFF. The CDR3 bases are TGTGCCAGCAGCACACAGGGGGCAAGTGCTTTCTTT.

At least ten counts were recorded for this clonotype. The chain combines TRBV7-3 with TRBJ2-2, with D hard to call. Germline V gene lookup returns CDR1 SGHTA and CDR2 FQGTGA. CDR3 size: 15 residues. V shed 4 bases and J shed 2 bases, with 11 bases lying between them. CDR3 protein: CASSSLMGNTGELFF. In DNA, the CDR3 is TGTGCCAGCAGCTCATTAATGGGAAACACCGGGGAGCTGTTTTTT.

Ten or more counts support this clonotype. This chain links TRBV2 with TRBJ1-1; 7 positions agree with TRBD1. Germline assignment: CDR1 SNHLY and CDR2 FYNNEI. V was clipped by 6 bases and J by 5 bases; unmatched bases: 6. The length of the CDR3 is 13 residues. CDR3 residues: CASRRGRGTEAFF. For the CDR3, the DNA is TGTGCCAGCAGAAGGGGGCGCGGGACTGAAGCTTTCTTT.

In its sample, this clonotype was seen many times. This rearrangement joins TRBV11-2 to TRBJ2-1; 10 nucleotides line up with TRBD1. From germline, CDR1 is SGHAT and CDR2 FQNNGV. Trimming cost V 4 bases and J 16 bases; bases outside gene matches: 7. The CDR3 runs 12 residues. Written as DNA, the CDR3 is TGTGCCAGCAGCTACCCAGGACAGGGGGTATTCTTC. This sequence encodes CASSYPGQGVFF.

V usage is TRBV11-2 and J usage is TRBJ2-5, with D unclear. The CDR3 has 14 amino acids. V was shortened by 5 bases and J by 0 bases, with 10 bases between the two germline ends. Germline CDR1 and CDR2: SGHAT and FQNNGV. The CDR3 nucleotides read TGTGCCAGCAGCACTACGACCCACCAAGAGACCCAGTACTTC. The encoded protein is CASSTTTHQETQYF.

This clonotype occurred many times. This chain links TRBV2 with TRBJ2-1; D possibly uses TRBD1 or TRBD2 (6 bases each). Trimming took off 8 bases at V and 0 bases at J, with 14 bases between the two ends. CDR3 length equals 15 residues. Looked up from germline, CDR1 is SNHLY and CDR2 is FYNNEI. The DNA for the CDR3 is TGTGCCAGCCTGAGGGGGGACGTCTCCTACAATGAGCAGTTCTTC. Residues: CASLRGDVSYNEQFF.

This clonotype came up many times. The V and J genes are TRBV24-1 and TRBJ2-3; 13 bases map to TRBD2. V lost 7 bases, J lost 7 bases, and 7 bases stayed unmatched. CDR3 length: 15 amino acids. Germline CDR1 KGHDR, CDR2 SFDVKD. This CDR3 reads CATSPGLAGTYTQYF. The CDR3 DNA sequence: TGTGCCACCAGCCCGGGACTAGCGGGAACCTATACGCAGTATTTT.

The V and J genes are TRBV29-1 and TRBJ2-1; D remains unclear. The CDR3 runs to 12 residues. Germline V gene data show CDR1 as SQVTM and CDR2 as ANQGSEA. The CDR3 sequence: CTAGLGQNEQFF. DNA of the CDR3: TGCACCGCCGGATTAGGGCAGAATGAGCAGTTCTTC.

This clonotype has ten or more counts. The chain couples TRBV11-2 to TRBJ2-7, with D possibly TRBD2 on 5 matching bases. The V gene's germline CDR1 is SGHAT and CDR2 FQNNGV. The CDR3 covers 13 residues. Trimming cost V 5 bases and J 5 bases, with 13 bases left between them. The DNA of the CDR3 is TGTGCCAGCAGCACCGGACTCTACAACGAGCAGTACTTC. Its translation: CASSTGLYNEQYF. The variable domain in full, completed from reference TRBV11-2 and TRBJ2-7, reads EAGVAQSPRYKIIEKRQSVAFWCNPISGHATLYWYQQILGQGPKLLIQFQNNGVVDDSQLPKDRFSAERLKGVDSTLKIQPAKLEDSAVYLCASSTGLYNEQYFGPGTRLTVT.

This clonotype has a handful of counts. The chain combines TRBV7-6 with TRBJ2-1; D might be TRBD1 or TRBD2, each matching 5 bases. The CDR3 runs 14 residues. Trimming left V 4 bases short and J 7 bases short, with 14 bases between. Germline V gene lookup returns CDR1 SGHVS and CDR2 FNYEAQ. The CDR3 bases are TGTGCCAGCAGCTCCGGGACGGCGAGAAATGAGCAGTTCTTC. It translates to CASSSGTARNEQFF.

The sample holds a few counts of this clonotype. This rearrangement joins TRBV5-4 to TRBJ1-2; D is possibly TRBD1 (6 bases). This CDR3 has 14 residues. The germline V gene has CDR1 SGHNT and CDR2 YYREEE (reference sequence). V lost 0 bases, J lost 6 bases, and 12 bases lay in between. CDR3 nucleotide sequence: TGTGCCAGCAGCTTGGCCCAGGGGCGCGATGGCTACACCTTC. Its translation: CASSLAQGRDGYTF.

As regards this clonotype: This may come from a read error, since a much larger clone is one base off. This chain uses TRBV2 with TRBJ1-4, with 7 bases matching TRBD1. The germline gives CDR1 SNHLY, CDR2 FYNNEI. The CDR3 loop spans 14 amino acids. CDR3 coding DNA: TGTGCCAACAGTGAGGGACAGCTTAATGAAAAACTGTTTTTT. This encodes CANSEGQLNEKLFF.

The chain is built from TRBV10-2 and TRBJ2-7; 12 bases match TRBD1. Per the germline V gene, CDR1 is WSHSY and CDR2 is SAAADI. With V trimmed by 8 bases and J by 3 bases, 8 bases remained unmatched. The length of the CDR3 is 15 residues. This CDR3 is CASGLGTGGGYEQYF. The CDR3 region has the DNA TGCGCCAGCGGACTTGGGACAGGGGGCGGCTACGAGCAGTACTTC.

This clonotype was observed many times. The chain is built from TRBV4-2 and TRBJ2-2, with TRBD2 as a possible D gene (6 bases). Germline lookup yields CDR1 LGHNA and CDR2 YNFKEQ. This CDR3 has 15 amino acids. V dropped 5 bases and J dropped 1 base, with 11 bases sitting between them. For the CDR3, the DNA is TGTGCCAGCAGCTACAGTAGCGGGAACACCGGGGAGCTGTTTTTT. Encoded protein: CASSYSSGNTGELFF.

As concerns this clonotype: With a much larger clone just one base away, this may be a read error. The CDR3 reads CSVRAPNQETQYF. The CDR3 nucleotides read TGCAGTGTTAGAGCCCCTAACCAAGAGACCCAGTACTTC. The chain employs TRBV20-1 and TRBJ2-5; D ambiguous. The CDR3 extends over 13 amino acids. Germline CDR1 reads DFQATT; CDR2 reads SNEGSKA (reference sequence).

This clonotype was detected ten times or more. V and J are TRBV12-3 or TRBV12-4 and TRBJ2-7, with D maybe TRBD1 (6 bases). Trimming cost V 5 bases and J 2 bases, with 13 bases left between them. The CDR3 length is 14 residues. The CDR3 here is CASSILGDTYEQYF. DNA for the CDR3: TGTGCCAGCAGTATCCTCGGGGACACCTACGAGCAGTACTTC.

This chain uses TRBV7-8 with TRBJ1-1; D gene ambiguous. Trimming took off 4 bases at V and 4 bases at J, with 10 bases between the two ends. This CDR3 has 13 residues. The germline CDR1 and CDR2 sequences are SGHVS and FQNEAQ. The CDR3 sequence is CASSSRRTTEAFF. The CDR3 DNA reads TGTGCCAGCAGCTCAAGACGAACCACTGAAGCTTTCTTT.

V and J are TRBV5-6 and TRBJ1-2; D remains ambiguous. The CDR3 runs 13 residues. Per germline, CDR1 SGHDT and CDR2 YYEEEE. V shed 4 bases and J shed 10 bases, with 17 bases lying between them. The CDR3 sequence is CASSPRGWVTYTF. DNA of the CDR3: TGTGCCAGCAGCCCCCGAGGGTGGGTGACCTACACCTTC.

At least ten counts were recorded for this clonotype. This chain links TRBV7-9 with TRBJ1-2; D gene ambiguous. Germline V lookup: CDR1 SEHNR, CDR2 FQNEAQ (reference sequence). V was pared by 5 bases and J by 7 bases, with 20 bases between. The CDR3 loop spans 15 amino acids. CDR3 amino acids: CASSPPRADLGGYTF. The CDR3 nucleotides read TGTGCCAGCAGCCCTCCCCGGGCCGACCTTGGTGGCTACACCTTC.

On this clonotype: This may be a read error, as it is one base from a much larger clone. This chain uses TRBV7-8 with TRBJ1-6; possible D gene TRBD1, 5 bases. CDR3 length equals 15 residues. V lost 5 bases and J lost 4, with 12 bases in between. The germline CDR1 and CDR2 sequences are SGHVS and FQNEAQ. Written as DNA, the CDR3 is TGTGCCAGCAGCATGGGGGGACCGTATAATTCACCCCTCCACTTT. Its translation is CASSMGGPYNSPLHF.